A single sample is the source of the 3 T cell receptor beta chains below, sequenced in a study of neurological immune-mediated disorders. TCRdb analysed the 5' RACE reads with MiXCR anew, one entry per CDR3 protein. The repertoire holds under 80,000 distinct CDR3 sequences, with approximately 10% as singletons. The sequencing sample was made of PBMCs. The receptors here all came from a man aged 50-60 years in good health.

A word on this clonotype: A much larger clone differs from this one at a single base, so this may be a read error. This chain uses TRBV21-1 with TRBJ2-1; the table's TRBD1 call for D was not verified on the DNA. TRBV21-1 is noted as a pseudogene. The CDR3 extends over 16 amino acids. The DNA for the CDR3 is TGTGCCAGCAGCAAAGCGTCAGGGTCCCCCTACAATGAGCAGTTCTTC. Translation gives CASSKASGSPYNEQFF.

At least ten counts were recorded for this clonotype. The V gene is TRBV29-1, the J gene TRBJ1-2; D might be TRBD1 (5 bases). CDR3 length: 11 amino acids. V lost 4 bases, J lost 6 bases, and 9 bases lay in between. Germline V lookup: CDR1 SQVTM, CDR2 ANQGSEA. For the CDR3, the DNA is TGCAGCGTTGCGGAGGGGCATGGCTACACCTTC. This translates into CSVAEGHGYTF. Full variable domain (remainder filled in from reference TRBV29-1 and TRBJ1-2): SAVISQKPSRDICQRGTSLTIQCQVDSQVTMMFWYRQQPGQSLTLIATANQGSEATYESGFVIDKFPISRPNLTFSTLTVSNMSPEDSSIYLCSVAEGHGYTFGSGTRLTVV.

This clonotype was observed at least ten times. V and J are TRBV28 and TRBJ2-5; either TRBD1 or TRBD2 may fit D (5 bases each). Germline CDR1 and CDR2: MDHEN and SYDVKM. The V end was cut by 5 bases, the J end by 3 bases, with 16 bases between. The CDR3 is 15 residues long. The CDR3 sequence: CASSRSNWDEETQYF. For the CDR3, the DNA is TGTGCCAGCAGTAGGTCGAACTGGGACGAAGAGACCCAGTACTTC.